This TCR beta chain was observed in a study of CD8+ T cells in alopecia areata. Overall study context: Treated patients' severity was scored by percentage of affected scalp area.

Extracted RNA was reverse transcribed, and the resulting cDNA served as sequencing template. TCRdb keeps only in-frame clones here, not all; method: immunoSEQ multiplex PCR. The sample consists of 90,000 to 120,000 clones, roughly 84% of them appearing once. The CDR3 is 16 amino acids. Germline V lookup: CDR1 SGHAT, CDR2 FQNNGV. Deletions cut 4 bases from V and 7 bases from J, with 19 bases between. Treatment in this sample: oral pan-JAK inhibitor, 5-10 mg twice daily. This clonotype was obtained from a human donor with alopecia areata. This material consisted of CD8+ T cells sorted from blood, taken at week 24, from a patient treated with tofacitinib. This sequence joins TRBV11-2 and TRBJ2-2; weak D call: TRBD1 (6 bases). CDR3 amino acids: CASSSLQGASNGELFF. DNA of the CDR3: TGTGCCAGCAGCTCGTTACAGGGAGCATCCAACGGGGAGCTGTTTTTT.